This TCR beta chain was recovered during a study of T cells after yellow fever vaccination. About the study: Each low-cell-number fraction was prepared by means of SMART-Seq v4 Ultra Low Input.

Losses at the gene ends were 5 bases for V and 4 bases for J; bases not matched to a gene: 7. This CDR3 comprises 15 residues. Germline V CDR1 and CDR2: SGHNT, YYREEE (reference sequence). As TCR cDNA was made by 5'RACE template switching, a universal primer site and UMIs were added. TCRdb reanalysed the 5' RACE reads using MiXCR and keeps one entry per CDR3 protein. The sample has some 240,000 distinct CDR3 sequences, 3% to 4% seen once. Whole-study results and caveats: Boosting was followed by the reappearance of most primary-vaccination clones (96% CD4, about 88% CD8).

This clonotype showed up just a few times. Its antigen remains unidentified. The source is a man aged 18 to 30 who received the YFV17D yellow fever vaccine. The chain uses TRBV5-4 and TRBJ2-2, with 8 bases matching TRBD2. Sequenced material: CD4+ T cells sorted from PBMCs, taken 10 days after the yellow fever booster vaccination. For the CDR3, the DNA is TGTGCCAGCAGTCGAGGGACTAGGGGCACCGGGGAGCTGTTTTTT. It encodes CASSRGTRGTGELFF.